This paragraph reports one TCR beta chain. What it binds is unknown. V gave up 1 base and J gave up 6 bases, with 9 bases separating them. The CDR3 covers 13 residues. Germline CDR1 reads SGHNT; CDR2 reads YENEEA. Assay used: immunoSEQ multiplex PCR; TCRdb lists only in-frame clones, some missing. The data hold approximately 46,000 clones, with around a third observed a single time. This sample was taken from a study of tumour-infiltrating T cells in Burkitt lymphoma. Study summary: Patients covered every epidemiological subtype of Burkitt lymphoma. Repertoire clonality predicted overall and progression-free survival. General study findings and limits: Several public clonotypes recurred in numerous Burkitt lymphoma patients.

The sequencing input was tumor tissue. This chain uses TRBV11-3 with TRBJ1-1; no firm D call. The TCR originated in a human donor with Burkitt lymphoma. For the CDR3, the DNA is TGTGCCAGCAGCTTAGGCGGGAGGGCTGAAGCTTTCTTT. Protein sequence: CASSLGGRAEAFF.